The entry below gives a single T cell receptor (beta chain) sequence along with its context. Its antigen is unidentified. Amplification used 60 Vbeta primers and 13 Jbeta primers. Sequencing was performed with immunoSEQ multiplex PCR; in TCRdb, only in-frame clones are kept and a portion is missing. This sample has about 76,000 clones, with about four fifths found just once. This sample stems from a study of cytomegalovirus exposure and HLA in healthy donors. Study summary: One earlier analysis, a look at about 179 million T cells, found more than 100 million unique TCR beta sequences.

The study, taken as a whole, reports: Judged likely to be a sequencing artifact was a cluster of highly shared sequence variants.

From germline, CDR1 is MDHEN and CDR2 SYDVKM. V was clipped by 10 bases and J by 4 bases; unmatched bases: 6. The CDR3 runs 13 residues. V is TRBV28 and J is TRBJ1-5, with 8 bases matching TRBD1. The sample was PBMCs. This sequence originates from a woman aged 25 to 39 in good health and CMV-seronegative. This chain's CDR3 is CATQGAWNQPQHF. The DNA for the CDR3 is TGTGCCACCCAGGGGGCATGGAATCAGCCCCAGCATTTT.